A single sample is the source of the 26 T cell receptor beta chains below, sequenced in a study of radiation and T cells in renal cell carcinoma. The time point: blood 2 weeks post-SBRT. The sample's treatment: 15 Gy SBRT to primary tumor, nephrectomy 4 weeks later. Produced via immunoSEQ multiplex PCR; TCRdb's table is partial and in-frame only. The table records around 80,000 clones, roughly 82% of them present only once. The input for sequencing was blood, taken from a patient whose treatment included radiotherapy and nephrectomy. The receptor source for this set is a man in his fifties or sixties with renal cell carcinoma.

The chain links TRBV10-3 to TRBJ2-3; 14 bases map to TRBD2. V lost 6 bases and J lost 4; bases outside the gene matches: 0. CDR1 and CDR2 from the germline V gene are ENHRY and SYGVKD. The CDR3 extends over 14 amino acids. The CDR3 nucleotides are TGTGCCATCAGGGGACTAGCGGGAGCAGATACGCAGTATTTT. Its translation is CAIRGLAGADTQYF.

The V call is TRBV10-1, the J call TRBJ2-6; no definite D call. CDR1 and CDR2 from the germline V gene are WNHNN and SYGVQD (reference sequence). V lost 5 bases and J 0 bases, leaving 2 bases between the germline ends. The CDR3 spans 13 residues. In DNA form, the CDR3 reads TGCGCCAGCAGTCCCTCTGGGGCCAACGTCCTGACTTTC. This codes for CASSPSGANVLTF.

This chain links TRBV9 with TRBJ2-3; 10 bases are a match to TRBD1. Germline V gene lookup returns CDR1 SGDLS and CDR2 YYNGEE. The CDR3 spans 15 residues. The V gene end was trimmed by 4 bases and the J gene end by 3 bases; junction bases not matched to a gene: 5. The CDR3 sequence is CASSSRQGATDTQYF. The CDR3 nucleotides are TGTGCCAGCAGCTCCAGACAGGGGGCAACAGATACGCAGTATTTT.

This clone was counted only a few times. This rearrangement joins TRBV27 to TRBJ1-5; 8 bases align to TRBD1. The V and J ends lost 5 bases and 12 bases, in that order; junction bases with no gene match: 15. In germline, CDR1 is MNHEY, CDR2 SMNVEV (reference sequence). The CDR3 runs 15 residues. Here the CDR3 DNA reads TGTGCCAGCAGTCCTGGACAGGGATGGGCCAGGGGCCAGCATTTT. Translation: CASSPGQGWARGQHF.

This sequence joins TRBV10-3 and TRBJ2-1, with 7 positions matching TRBD2. V gave up 6 bases and J gave up 0 bases; unmatched junction bases: 8. The CDR3 contains 16 residues. Germline V gives CDR1 ENHRY, CDR2 SYGVKD. CDR3 sequence reads: CAISQRGRSSYNEQFF. DNA for the CDR3: TGTGCCATCAGCCAGCGGGGCCGGAGCTCCTACAATGAGCAGTTCTTC.

The CDR3 loop is CASKPSPTAYEQYF. CDR3 in DNA: TGTGCCAGTAAGCCCAGCCCAACCGCCTACGAGCAGTACTTC. J is TRBJ2-7 and V is TRBV19; D is ambiguous. The CDR3 consists of 14 residues. Germline V gene data show CDR1 as LNHDA and CDR2 as SQIVND (reference sequence). V was pared by 7 bases and J by 2 bases, with 15 bases between.

J is TRBJ2-6 and V is TRBV28, with 7 bases lining up with TRBD1. The CDR3 has 15 amino acids. Germline V gives CDR1 MDHEN, CDR2 SYDVKM. Losses at the gene ends were 6 bases for V and 5 bases for J; bases not matched to a gene: 7. CDR3 in DNA: TGTGCCAGCAGCCAAAGGGGGCTCTGGGCCAACGTCCTGACTTTC. This codes for CASSQRGLWANVLTF.

The chain uses TRBV7-3 and TRBJ2-7; possibly TRBD1 for D (5 bases). The CDR3 extends over 15 amino acids. The ends were cut back, 5 bases at V and 6 bases at J, with 20 bases in the middle. Germline lookup yields CDR1 SGHTA and CDR2 FQGTGA. CDR3 residues: CASSADITGGSEQYF. The CDR3 coding sequence is TGTGCCAGCAGCGCGGACATCACCGGTGGCAGCGAGCAGTACTTC.

As DNA, the CDR3 is TGTGCCAGCAGCTTGGGAGCGGGAGAAATAGAGACCCAGTACTTC. This translates into CASSLGAGEIETQYF. The chain employs TRBV5-4 and TRBJ2-5, with 8 bases identical to TRBD2. The CDR3 extends over 15 amino acids. Germline lookup yields CDR1 SGHNT and CDR2 YYREEE (reference sequence). V was clipped by 0 bases and J by 4 bases; unmatched bases: 5.

J is TRBJ2-7 and V is TRBV19, with 7 bases fitting TRBD2. The germline V gene encodes CDR1 LNHDA and CDR2 SQIVND (reference sequence). The CDR3 has 15 residues. V gave up 0 bases and J gave up 2 bases; unmatched junction bases: 4. The CDR3 DNA follows: TGTGCCAGTAGTATAGATCTAGCGGAGACCTACGAGCAGTACTTC. Amino acid sequence: CASSIDLAETYEQYF.

The chain has TRBV29-1 and TRBJ1-1; D is possibly TRBD1 (5 bases). The germline CDR1 and CDR2 sequences are SQVTM and ANQGSEA. This CDR3 has 12 residues. V was clipped by 7 bases and J by 4 bases, with 13 bases between them. In DNA, the CDR3 is TGCAGCGGTTCATGGGGGTCCACTGAAGCTTTCTTT. Protein: CSGSWGSTEAFF.

The V gene is TRBV18, the J gene TRBJ1-4; D gene ambiguous. CDR1 and CDR2 from the germline V gene are KGHSH and LQKENI. V lost 4 bases and J 4 bases, leaving 16 bases between the germline ends. This CDR3 spans 16 amino acids. This CDR3 is CASSLSQRRDNEKLFF. The CDR3 DNA is TGTGCCAGCTCACTCTCCCAGAGGAGGGATAATGAAAAACTGTTTTTT.

The chain joins TRBV10-3 to TRBJ2-7; tentatively, D is TRBD1 (5 bases). Germline values: CDR1 ENHRY, CDR2 SYGVKD. The length of the CDR3 is 13 residues. Trimming stripped 11 bases from V and 2 bases from J, with 16 bases between. The DNA for the CDR3 is TGTGCCGCCGTGGAGACAGCCACCTACGAGCAGTACTTC. Translating it yields CAAVETATYEQYF.

The chain recombines TRBV13 with TRBJ2-1; the D gene could be TRBD1 or TRBD2 (12 bases each). The CDR3 loop spans 19 amino acids. V gave up 5 bases and J gave up 8 bases, with 31 bases separating them. In germline, CDR1 is PRHDT, CDR2 FYEKMQ (reference sequence). The DNA of the CDR3 is TGTGCCAGCAGCATCGGGACAGGGGGCAGACTAGCGGGAGTTGATGAGCAGTTCTTC. It translates to CASSIGTGGRLAGVDEQFF.

The chain joins TRBV2 to TRBJ2-5, with 7 bases matching TRBD1. Germline-derived CDR1 and CDR2 are SNHLY and FYNNEI. The CDR3 contains 15 residues. J gave up 2 bases and V 6 bases, and 9 bases lay outside the gene matches. Written as DNA, the CDR3 is TGTGCCAGCAGCCCACTGATGGGACAGCAAGAGACCCAGTACTTC. Translated: CASSPLMGQQETQYF.

The V call is TRBV5-1, the J call TRBJ2-7, with 10 bases identical to TRBD1. Unmatched junction bases numbered 18, after V lost 3 bases and J lost 3 bases. The CDR3 is 19 amino acids. From germline, CDR1 is SGHRS and CDR2 YFSETQ. The CDR3 protein is CASSYPGTGVGGPGYEQYF. The CDR3 nucleotides read TGCGCCAGCAGCTACCCCGGGACAGGGGTGGGAGGGCCTGGCTACGAGCAGTACTTC. The full variable domain, in which reference TRBV5-1 and TRBJ2-7 provide the parts outside the CDR3, is KAGVTQTPRYLIKTRGQQVTLSCSPISGHRSVSWYQQTPGQGLQFLFEYFSETQRNKGNFPGRFSGRQFSNSRSEMNVSTLELGDSALYLCASSYPGTGVGGPGYEQYFGPGTRLTVT.

The gene calls are TRBV29-1 and TRBJ2-3; no clear D gene. There are 17 residues in the CDR3. The V gene lost 3 bases and the J gene lost 4 bases, with 23 bases spanning the gap. Germline-derived CDR1 and CDR2 are SQVTM and ANQGSEA. The CDR3 region has the DNA TGCAGCGTTGAGTCTAGGAACGTATTCATGTACCCAGATACGCAGTATTTT. Its translation: CSVESRNVFMYPDTQYF.

V gene TRBV30 combines with J gene TRBJ2-3; D unclear. Germline CDR1 is GTSNPN and CDR2 is SVGIG (reference sequence). This CDR3 has 10 residues. CDR3 sequence (DNA): TGTGCACAAAGAACAGATACGCAGTATTTT. Residues: CAQRTDTQYF.

This clone was observed a single time. This chain joins TRBV5-8 and TRBJ2-3; D gene unclear. Germline-derived CDR1 and CDR2 are SGHTS and YDEGEE. The V and J ends lost 1 base and 0 bases respectively, with 6 bases between them. The CDR3 has 14 amino acids. The CDR3 coding sequence is TGTGCCAGCAGCTTGCGGTATAGCACAGATACGCAGTATTTT. Its translation is CASSLRYSTDTQYF.

The count of this clone is one. This chain joins TRBV4-1 and TRBJ2-1; D is ambiguous. This CDR3 is 15 amino acids long. V gave up 0 bases and J gave up 7 bases, with 13 bases separating them. The germline CDR1 and CDR2 sequences are MGHRA and YSYEKL. The CDR3 reads CASSQEASFSNEQFF. The CDR3, as DNA: TGCGCCAGCAGCCAAGAAGCTAGTTTTAGTAATGAGCAGTTCTTC.

This chain joins TRBV19 and TRBJ2-1; tentatively, D is TRBD2 (6 bases). This CDR3 comprises 13 residues. V lost 3 bases and J lost 15, with 18 bases in between. Germline lookup yields CDR1 LNHDA and CDR2 SQIVND (reference sequence). The CDR3 loop is CASSIAGTPGPFF. The DNA for the CDR3 is TGTGCCAGTAGTATCGCCGGGACTCCGGGTCCGTTCTTC.

The CDR3 DNA reads as TGTGCCAGCAGCGTAGGGTCTAGCGGGAGGAAGATCAATGAGCAGTTCTTC. Its translation is CASSVGSSGRKINEQFF. This chain joins TRBV9 and TRBJ2-1, with 11 bases fitting TRBD2. CDR3 length: 17 residues. In germline, CDR1 is SGDLS, CDR2 YYNGEE. V lost 0 bases and J lost 6; bases outside the gene matches: 8.

V gene TRBV4-2 combines with J gene TRBJ2-3, with TRBD1 matching 8 bases. V lost 4 bases to trimming and J lost 4 bases; unmatched junction nucleotides: 10. This CDR3 is built from 16 residues. The V gene's germline CDR1 is LGHNA and CDR2 YNFKEQ. CDR3 amino acids: CASSLRQGTGADTQYF. The DNA for the CDR3 is TGTGCCAGCAGCCTTCGACAGGGGACGGGCGCAGATACGCAGTATTTT.

The V call is TRBV6-5, the J call TRBJ1-3, with a tentative D call TRBD1 (5 bases). There are 14 residues in the CDR3. Trimming shortened V by 5 bases and J by 2 bases, and 10 bases separated the two germline ends. Germline V lookup: CDR1 MNHEY, CDR2 SVGAGI. The CDR3 nucleotides read TGTGCCAGCAGTCAACCAGGGCCTGGAAACACCATATATTTT. It specifies CASSQPGPGNTIYF.

The chain uses TRBV6-7 and TRBJ1-5; D is unresolved. TRBV6-7 is classed as an ORF, of uncertain function. This CDR3 has 16 amino acids. V lost 3 bases to trimming and J lost 3 bases, with 15 bases between them. The CDR3 region is CASSYEGEDNNQPQHF. The CDR3 coding sequence is TGTGCCAGCAGTTATGAGGGAGAAGACAACAATCAGCCCCAGCATTTT.

The chain couples TRBV7-9 to TRBJ1-5; D is unresolved. Germline CDR1 is SEHNR and CDR2 is FQNEAQ (reference sequence). The CDR3 consists of 11 residues. V was pared by 10 bases and J by 5 bases, with 9 bases between. The CDR3 DNA is TGTGCCATTGGGCGGGATCAGCCCCAGCATTTT. As protein: CAIGRDQPQHF.